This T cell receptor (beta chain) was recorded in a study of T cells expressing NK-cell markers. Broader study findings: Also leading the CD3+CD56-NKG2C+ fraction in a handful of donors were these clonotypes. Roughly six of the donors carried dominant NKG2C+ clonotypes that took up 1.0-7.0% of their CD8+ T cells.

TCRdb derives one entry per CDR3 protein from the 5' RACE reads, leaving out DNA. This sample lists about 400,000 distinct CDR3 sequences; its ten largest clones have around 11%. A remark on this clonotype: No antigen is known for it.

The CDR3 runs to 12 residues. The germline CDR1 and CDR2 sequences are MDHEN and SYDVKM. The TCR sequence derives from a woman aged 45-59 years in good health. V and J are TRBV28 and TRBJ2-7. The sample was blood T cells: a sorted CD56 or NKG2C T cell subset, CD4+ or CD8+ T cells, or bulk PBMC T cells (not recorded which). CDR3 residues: CASSLLRYEQYF.